This passage covers 17 T cell receptor beta chains from one sample sequenced in a study of T cells in women clearing cervical HPV infection. Using immunoSEQ multiplex PCR, the repertoire was profiled, and TCRdb retains in-frame clones only, with some absent. The sample totals over 15,000 clones. The sequencing input was blood buffy coat. These receptors were taken from a woman aged 18-70 years with a cervical HPV16 infection that either progressed to CIN3+ or cleared (not recorded which).

The CDR3 here is CSAQGGLSPLFF. The DNA read from the CDR3 is TGCAGTGCCCAAGGGGGCCTTTCACCG. The chain has TRBV20-1 and TRBJ2-2; 7 bases map to TRBD1. The read falls 3 residues short of the CDR3 end, and the missing part is taken from the germline J gene. The CDR3 has 12 amino acids. CDR1 DFQATT and CDR2 SNEGSKA come from the germline V gene (reference sequence).

Turning to this clone: From the germline J gene comes the end of the CDR3, since the read stops 3 residues before it. This rearrangement joins TRBV19 to TRBJ1-5; 8 bases are shared with TRBD1. CDR1 and CDR2 from the germline V gene are LNHDA and SQIVND (reference sequence). The CDR3 is 15 residues long. The ends lost 4 bases at V and 3 bases at J; junction bases unmatched: 5. CDR3: CASSTGRGPNQPQHF. CDR3 bases read: TGTGCCAGTAGTACGGGCAGGGGGCCCAATCAGCCC.

A note on this clone: The read ends 3 residues before the CDR3 terminus; that terminus is restored from the germline J gene. The gene calls are TRBV7-9 and TRBJ2-3; D is undetermined. The CDR3 consists of 13 residues. CDR1 is SEHNR and CDR2 is FQNEAQ in the germline V gene (reference sequence). The chain's CDR3 is CASSLGANQPQYF. The sequenced part of the CDR3 DNA is TGTGCCAGCAGCTTAGGGGCAAATCAGCCG.

Comments on this clone: The DNA ends 3 residues before the CDR3 does, and the rest of the CDR3 is filled in from the germline J gene. V is TRBV11-3 and J is TRBJ2-5, with 14 bases fitting TRBD2. CDR3 length: 15 residues. Germline assignment: CDR1 SGHNT and CDR2 YENEEA. CDR3 region: CASSPGTSGGDTQYF. The part of the CDR3 DNA that was read is TGTGCCAGCAGCCCAGGGACTAGCGGGGGAGATACC.

Comment on this clone: The read ends 3 residues early relative to the CDR3; the germline J gene fills the gap. The rearrangement joins TRBV7-9 to TRBJ2-2, with D unresolved. The CDR3 is 11 amino acids. The V gene's germline CDR1 is SEHNR and CDR2 FQNEAQ (reference sequence). CDR3 sequence: CASSLTEKLFF. The CDR3 DNA, read in part, is TGTGCCAGCAGCTTAACTGAAAAG. The full variable domain, its missing parts supplied by reference TRBV7-9 and TRBJ2-2, is DTGVSQNPRHKITKRGQNVTFRCDPISEHNRLYWYRQTLGQGPEFLTYFQNEAQLEKSRLLSDRFSAERPKGSFSTLEIQRTEQGDSAMYLCASSLTEKLFFGEGSRLTVL.

Note on this clone: The CDR3 end lies 3 residues beyond the end of the read and is filled in from the germline J gene. This sequence joins TRBV11-3 and TRBJ2-1; D could derive from TRBD1 or TRBD2 (6 bases each). Trimming cost V 3 bases and J 6 bases, with 12 bases left between them. This CDR3 is built from 14 residues. The V gene's germline CDR1 is SGHNT and CDR2 YENEEA. The CDR3 sequence: CASSLEGVSNEQFF. CDR3 bases read: TGTGCCAGCAGCTTGGAGGGGGTTAGCAATGAG.

Points on this clone: The read falls 3 residues short of the CDR3 end, and the missing part is taken from the germline J gene. The rearrangement links TRBV2 to TRBJ1-4, with TRBD1 identical over 11 bases. The CDR3 runs to 16 residues. V trimming: 6 bases; J trimming: 0 bases; junction bases outside the gene matches: 3. CDR1 is SNHLY and CDR2 is FYNNEI in the germline V gene. The CDR3: CASRDRGRATNEKLFF. CDR3 bases read: TGTGCCAGCAGGGACAGGGGGCGGGCAACTAATGAAAAA.

In regard to this clone: The read gets to within 3 residues of the CDR3 end, and the germline J gene fills in the rest. This rearrangement joins TRBV19 to TRBJ1-2, with D perhaps matching TRBD1 (6 bases). The CDR3 is 15 amino acids. Germline V gene data show CDR1 as LNHDA and CDR2 as SQIVND (reference sequence). CDR3 sequence: CASSIRFRGTDTYTF. The DNA read from the CDR3 is TGTGCCAGTAGTATAAGGTTCAGGGGCACAGATACC.

Regarding this clone: The CDR3 goes on 3 residues after the read ends, and that part is filled in from the germline J gene. V and J are TRBV6-2 or TRBV6-3 and TRBJ1-1, with TRBD1 matching over 8 bases. From germline, CDR1 is MNHEY and CDR2 SVGEGT. The CDR3 contains 14 residues. Germline trimming cut 2 bases from V and 4 bases from J; bases unmatched to any gene: 3. CDR3 sequence: CASSYQGAATEAFF. The CDR3 bases that were read are TGTGCCAGCAGTTACCAGGGGGCAGCCACTGAA.

As regards this clone: The read gets to within 3 residues of the CDR3 end, and the germline J gene fills in the rest. The chain has TRBV13 and TRBJ1-4, with TRBD1 identical over 7 bases. The V gene's germline CDR1 is PRHDT and CDR2 FYEKMQ (reference sequence). CDR3 length: 15 amino acids. The trim removed 5 bases at V and 2 bases at J, leaving 5 bases unmatched. Partial CDR3 DNA: TGTGCCAGCAGCGTAAAGGGGGCGACTAATGAAAAA. This sequence encodes CASSVKGATNEK. The entire CDR3 protein reads CASSVKGATNEKLFF.

The DNA read from the CDR3 is TGTGCCAGCTCATCGGGACAGGGGGTGAACACTGAA. Protein sequence: CASSSGQGVNTE. The complete CDR3 reads CASSSGQGVNTEAFF. This sequence joins TRBV18 and TRBJ1-1, with 11 bases identical to TRBD1. The read halts 3 residues ahead of the CDR3 end, with the missing end drawn from the germline J gene. Germline CDR1 and CDR2: KGHSH and LQKENI. This CDR3 has 15 residues. Trimming removed 5 bases from V and 0 bases from J; junction bases left unmatched: 2.

Comments on this clone: The CDR3 end falls 3 residues outside the read, so it is completed with the germline J gene. The J gene is TRBJ2-1, the V gene TRBV20-1; unclear D gene. CDR1 DFQATT and CDR2 SNEGSKA come from the germline V gene (reference sequence). This CDR3 spans 11 amino acids. Trimming took 2 bases from V and 7 from J, leaving 6 bases between them. The covered CDR3 bases are TGCAGTGCTAGACAGAATAATGAG. Encoded protein: CSARQNNE. The full CDR3 is CSARQNNEQFF.

Worth noting for this clone: The read halts 3 residues ahead of the CDR3 end, with the missing end drawn from the germline J gene. The rearrangement links TRBV19 to TRBJ2-3; 8 bases fit TRBD1. The CDR3 length is 14 residues. Germline assignment: CDR1 LNHDA and CDR2 SQIVND (reference sequence). The sequenced part of the CDR3 DNA is TGTGCCAGCTTTCAGGGGGCTAGCAATCAGCCG. This translates into CASFQGASNQP. The entire CDR3 protein is CASFQGASNQPQYF.

CDR3 protein: CASSLGGTSGSQETQYF. The CDR3 bases that were read are TGTGCCAGCAGTTTAGGCGGGACTAGCGGATCCCAAGAGACC. The chain employs TRBV28 and TRBJ2-5, with TRBD2 identical over 11 bases. The read terminates 3 residues before the CDR3 end, so the remaining end is supplied by the germline J gene. Germline CDR1 is MDHEN and CDR2 is SYDVKM. The CDR3 covers 17 residues. The V and J ends lost 2 bases and 1 base, in that order; junction bases with no gene match: 6. Full variable domain (missing parts from reference TRBV28 and TRBJ2-5): DVKVTQSSRYLVKRTGEKVFLECVQDMDHENMFWYRQDPGLGLRLIYFSYDVKMKEKGDIPEGYSVSREKKERFSLILESASTNQTSMYLCASSLGGTSGSQETQYFGPGTRLLVL.

Of note for this clone: The read ends 3 residues early relative to the CDR3; the germline J gene fills the gap. The J gene is TRBJ1-2, the V gene TRBV20-1; maybe TRBD1 (5 bases). This CDR3 comprises 14 residues. Germline loops: CDR1 DFQATT, CDR2 SNEGSKA (reference sequence). V lost 3 bases to trimming and J lost 3 bases, with 14 bases between them. This CDR3 is CSARVQGRDYGYTF. The sequenced CDR3 bases are TGCAGTGCTAGGGTTCAGGGCAGGGACTATGGC.

Remarks on this clone: The read finishes 3 residues shy of the CDR3 end, and the germline J gene is used to complete it. The chain has TRBV20-1 and TRBJ1-3; D is possibly TRBD1 (6 bases). Trimming shortened V by 6 bases and J by 2 bases, and 14 bases separated the two germline ends. This CDR3 comprises 14 residues. Germline lookup yields CDR1 DFQATT and CDR2 SNEGSKA (reference sequence). CDR3 amino acids: CSAPNRVAGNTIYF. The sequenced CDR3 bases are TGCAGTGCGCCAAACAGGGTAGCTGGAAACACC.

Concerning this clone: The read stops 3 residues short of the end of the CDR3; the missing end is completed from the germline J gene. The chain links TRBV30 to TRBJ1-1; D ambiguous. CDR1 is GTSNPN, CDR2 SVGIG, per germline (reference sequence). The V gene lost 4 bases and the J gene lost 7 bases, with 22 bases spanning the gap. The CDR3 has 15 residues. CDR3 bases read: TGTGCCTGGACCCCCCCAGGTTCTTATTTGGGTGAA. It specifies CAWTPPGSYLGE. The entire CDR3 protein reads CAWTPPGSYLGEAFF.